These 30 T cell receptor beta chains were sequenced from one sample in a study of cytomegalovirus exposure and HLA in healthy donors. The PCR ran on 60 Vbeta and 13 Jbeta primers. Assay used: immunoSEQ multiplex PCR; TCRdb lists only in-frame clones, some missing. The sample carries about 180,000 clones, around three quarters recorded once. Material for sequencing was PBMCs. The source is a woman aged 40 to 49 in good health and CMV-seronegative.

The rearrangement uses TRBV7-2 and TRBJ1-4; possible D gene TRBD1, 5 bases. Germline V gene lookup returns CDR1 SGHTA and CDR2 FQGNSA. The length of the CDR3 is 14 residues. The ends were cut back, 5 bases at V and 11 bases at J, with 18 bases in the middle. The CDR3 protein is CASSRGLPPDKLFF. The DNA of the CDR3 is TGTGCCAGCAGCCGGGGACTCCCACCGGATAAACTGTTTTTT.

This clone has only one observation. The chain employs TRBV30 and TRBJ2-5, with a weak D call TRBD1 (5 bases). The DNA end is more similar to TRBJ2-7, so the J call may be wrong. The length of the CDR3 is 15 residues. Germline-derived CDR1 and CDR2 are GTSNPN and SVGIG (reference sequence). In DNA form, the CDR3 reads TGTGCCTGGAGTCGAAACAGGCCAGCCCTCTACGAGCAGTACTTC. Translating it yields CAWSRNRPALYEQYF.

The chain employs TRBV5-1 and TRBJ2-5; weak D call: TRBD2 (6 bases). The V gene's germline CDR1 is SGHRS and CDR2 YFSETQ. The ends were cut back, 1 base at V and 2 bases at J, with 15 bases in the middle. The CDR3 runs to 16 residues. CDR3 loop: CASSLNAGTSQETQYF. The CDR3 region has the DNA TGCGCCAGCAGCTTGAACGCGGGGACCTCGCAAGAGACCCAGTACTTC.

This clone has only a few counts. The rearrangement joins TRBV5-6 to TRBJ1-5, with 7 bases aligning to TRBD1. In germline, CDR1 is SGHDT, CDR2 YYEEEE. J was trimmed by 3 bases and V by 1 base; bases with no gene match: 7. CDR3 length: 16 residues. CDR3 in amino acids: CASSLLRDSLNQPQHF. The CDR3 region has the DNA TGTGCCAGCAGCTTGTTAAGGGACAGCCTCAATCAGCCCCAGCATTTT.

The rearrangement uses TRBV4-3 and TRBJ1-2; 7 bases line up with TRBD1. This CDR3 spans 17 amino acids. Unmatched junction bases numbered 10, after V lost 1 base and J lost 2 bases. Per germline, CDR1 LGHNA and CDR2 YSLEER. CDR3 nucleotide sequence: TGCGCCAGCAGCCAAGGATTCTTAGCAGGGGGAAACTATGGCTACACCTTC. Translating gives CASSQGFLAGGNYGYTF.

The chain employs TRBV2 and TRBJ1-5; D perhaps matches TRBD1 (6 bases). The CDR3 consists of 14 residues. With 5 bases removed from V and 7 bases from J, the gap between germline ends came to 15 bases. CDR1 is SNHLY, CDR2 FYNNEI, per germline. CDR3 bases: TGTGCCAGCAGTTATGACAGGATAGGGCAGCCCCAGCATTTT. It translates to CASSYDRIGQPQHF.

The CDR3 region has the DNA TGTGCCAGCAGCTTAGTCGGCGTAGACTACAGGGGTGAGCAGTTCTTC. As protein: CASSLVGVDYRGEQFF. The genes are TRBV13 and TRBJ2-1, with 7 bases that match TRBD1. This CDR3 region has 16 residues. Germline CDR1 PRHDT, CDR2 FYEKMQ (reference sequence). With V trimmed by 1 base and J by 9 bases, 12 bases remained unmatched.

The chain joins TRBV4-1 to TRBJ1-2, with D hard to call. Germline CDR1 is MGHRA and CDR2 is YSYEKL. V gave up 1 base and J gave up 6 bases, with 12 bases separating them. This CDR3 spans 14 amino acids. CDR3 sequence (DNA): TGCGCCAGCAGCCAAGGTTCCACGGTGGATGGCTACACCTTC. Protein: CASSQGSTVDGYTF.

The CDR3 DNA reads TGTGCCAGTAGTATCGTCCAGGGGAGGGCCGGGGAGCTGTTTTTT. Amino acid sequence: CASSIVQGRAGELFF. The chain links TRBV19 to TRBJ2-2; tentative D call: TRBD2 (7 bases). The CDR3 runs to 15 residues. The germline gives CDR1 LNHDA, CDR2 SQIVND (reference sequence). V lost 3 bases and J lost 6, with 14 bases in between. Variable domain in full (rest from reference TRBV19 and TRBJ2-2): DGGITQSPKYLFRKEGQNVTLSCEQNLNHDAMYWYRQDPGQGLRLIYYSQIVNDFQKGDIAEGYSVSREKKESFPLTVTSAQKNPTAFYLCASSIVQGRAGELFFGEGSRLTVL.

The chain has TRBV5-4 and TRBJ2-7; D might be TRBD2 (5 bases). V shed 2 bases and J shed 2 bases, with 11 bases lying between them. Germline CDR1 reads SGHNT; CDR2 reads YYREEE (reference sequence). The CDR3 has 14 residues. The CDR3 coding sequence is TGTGCCAGCAGCTTATGGGTGGGAGCCTACGAGCAGTACTTC. Its protein product is CASSLWVGAYEQYF. The entire variable domain, with the rest obtained from reference TRBV5-4 and TRBJ2-7, is as follows: ETGVTQSPTHLIKTRGQQVTLRCSSQSGHNTVSWYQQALGQGPQFIFQYYREEENGRGNFPPRFSGLQFPNYSSELNVNALELDDSALYLCASSLWVGAYEQYFGPGTRLTVT.

V usage is TRBV9 and J usage is TRBJ2-7; 11 bases are shared with TRBD2. The junction had 3 bases not matched to a gene; V was cut back by 3 bases and J by 4 bases. Looked up from germline, CDR1 is SGDLS and CDR2 is YYNGEE. This CDR3 is 14 amino acids long. Here the CDR3 reads CASSGASGGYEQYF. DNA for the CDR3: TGTGCCAGCAGCGGGGCTAGCGGGGGGTACGAGCAGTACTTC.

J is TRBJ1-1 and V is TRBV28; 8 bases are shared with TRBD1. Germline V gene data show CDR1 as MDHEN and CDR2 as SYDVKM. With 2 bases clipped from V and 2 bases from J, the junction kept 7 bases outside the gene matches. The CDR3 has 16 amino acids. The CDR3 here is CASSLGTGNLNTEAFF. The CDR3 nucleotides are TGTGCCAGCAGTTTAGGGACAGGAAACCTCAACACTGAAGCTTTCTTT.

V and J are TRBV16 and TRBJ1-1; D not certain. The CDR3 is 15 amino acids. Looked up from germline, CDR1 is KGHSY and CDR2 is FQNENV. V was shortened by 1 base and J by 0 bases, with 9 bases between the two germline ends. The CDR3 DNA sequence: TGTGCCAGCAGCCAATTTGGAGGCATGAACACTGAAGCTTTCTTT. As protein: CASSQFGGMNTEAFF.

The chain carries TRBV7-2 and TRBJ1-1; possibly TRBD1 for D (6 bases). The germline V gene has CDR1 SGHTA and CDR2 FQGNSA. V lost 1 base, J lost 4 bases, and 10 bases lay in between. This CDR3 is 14 amino acids long. CDR3 nucleotide sequence: TGTGCCAGCAGCTTAGAGGGGGGGATCACTGAAGCTTTCTTT. This codes for CASSLEGGITEAFF. Full variable domain (missing parts from reference TRBV7-2 and TRBJ1-1): GAGVSQSPSNKVTEKGKDVELRCDPISGHTALYWYRQSLGQGLEFLIYFQGNSAPDKSGLPSDRFSAERTGGSVSTLTIQRTQQEDSAVYLCASSLEGGITEAFFGQGTRLTVV.

CDR3 sequence reads: CASSRTSGGGDTQYF. In DNA, the CDR3 is TGTGCCAGCAGCCGGACTAGCGGGGGAGGGGATACGCAGTATTTT. The chain uses TRBV5-5 and TRBJ2-3, with 13 bases identical to TRBD2. Per germline, CDR1 SGHKS and CDR2 YYEKEE (reference sequence). Trimming took 4 bases from V and 6 from J; bases not matched to a gene: 5. The CDR3 has 15 amino acids. Based on the CDR3 plus reference TRBV5-5 and TRBJ2-3, the full variable domain is DAGVTQSPTHLIKTRGQQVTLRCSPISGHKSVSWYQQVLGQGPQFIFQYYEKEERGRGNFPDRFSARQFPNYSSELNVNALLLGDSALYLCASSRTSGGGDTQYFGPGTRLTVL.

The genes are TRBV28 and TRBJ1-3; no clear D gene. Germline CDR1 MDHEN, CDR2 SYDVKM. The CDR3 has 16 residues. V lost 5 bases and J lost 0, with 14 bases in between. The CDR3 nucleotides read TGTGCCAGCAGTCCGACTGCCATTTTCTCTGGAAACACCATATATTTT. It codes for CASSPTAIFSGNTIYF.

This chain connects TRBV6-5 to TRBJ2-2, with D possibly TRBD1 on 5 matching bases. Germline-derived CDR1 and CDR2 are MNHEY and SVGAGI. This CDR3 spans 14 amino acids. V was clipped by 5 bases and J by 3 bases, with 10 bases between them. The CDR3 protein is CASSRGRDTGELFF. For the CDR3, the DNA is TGTGCCAGCAGTAGGGGCAGGGACACCGGGGAGCTGTTTTTT.

The chain carries TRBV6-6 and TRBJ1-1; D is undetermined. CDR3 length equals 13 residues. Trimming pared 2 bases from V and 8 bases from J, leaving 12 bases between. From germline, CDR1 is MNHNY and CDR2 SVGAGI (reference sequence). The CDR3 spells CASSYVVNGEAFF. The CDR3 DNA is TGTGCCAGCAGTTACGTGGTTAATGGCGAAGCTTTCTTT.

The CDR3 bases are TGTGCCAGCAGCTTGGTCAGGGGATGGGAGACCCAGTACTTC. It yields the protein CASSLVRGWETQYF. This chain links TRBV5-8 with TRBJ2-5; TRBD1 might be the D (6 bases). From germline, CDR1 is SGHTS and CDR2 YDEGEE. The CDR3 extends over 14 amino acids. Trimming removed 0 bases from V and 5 bases from J, with 11 bases in between.

The genes are TRBV11-3 and TRBJ2-5, with a weak D call TRBD2 (6 bases). Germline lookup yields CDR1 SGHNT and CDR2 YENEEA. Trimming stripped 5 bases from V and 0 bases from J, with 13 bases between. The CDR3 extends over 15 amino acids. The CDR3 nucleotides read TGTGCCAGCAGCCCAGAGAAGCGGGACCAAGAGACCCAGTACTTC. Translated, it gives CASSPEKRDQETQYF.

The chain recombines TRBV5-1 with TRBJ2-5; 8 bases line up with TRBD1. CDR1 is SGHRS, CDR2 YFSETQ, per germline. This CDR3 has 13 residues. V lost 6 bases, J lost 3 bases, and 4 bases stayed unmatched. This CDR3 reads CASTRTGKETQYF. The DNA for the CDR3 is TGCGCCAGCACCCGGACAGGGAAAGAGACCCAGTACTTC.

Note on this clone: An end of the junction does not agree with germline; a read error may underlie this. Other DNA sequences in the same sample also yield this CDR3. The chain is built from TRBV27 and TRBJ2-7; 7 nucleotides agree with TRBD1. CDR3 length equals 14 residues. Germline CDR1 is MNHEY and CDR2 is SMNVEV (reference sequence). This chain's CDR3 is CASSFRDRNYEQYF. Here the CDR3 DNA reads TGTGCTAGCAGTTTCCGGGACAGAAACTACGAGCAGTACTTC.

The chain employs TRBV5-1 and TRBJ2-7; 7 bases fit TRBD2. Germline CDR1 SGHRS, CDR2 YFSETQ. CDR3 size: 18 residues. The J segment lost 0 bases and the V segment lost 2 bases, leaving 14 bases of the junction unmatched. As DNA, the CDR3 is TGCGCCAGCAGCTTCGCCCCAAGACTAGCATTGAGCTCCTACGAGCAGTACTTC. Protein: CASSFAPRLALSSYEQYF.

The V and J genes are TRBV9 and TRBJ2-2; TRBD1 might be the D (6 bases). Per germline, CDR1 SGDLS and CDR2 YYNGEE. The V end lost 4 bases, the J end lost 2 bases, and 18 bases lay between the germline ends. This CDR3 has 17 residues. In DNA, the CDR3 is TGTGCCAGCAGCCCGACCGGACAGAGCCTCAACACCGGGGAGCTGTTTTTT. Translating it yields CASSPTGQSLNTGELFF. Full variable domain (outside the CDR3, taken from reference TRBV9 and TRBJ2-2): DSGVTQTPKHLITATGQRVTLRCSPRSGDLSVYWYQQSLDQGLQFLIQYYNGEERAKGNILERFSAQQFPDLHSELNLSSLELGDSALYFCASSPTGQSLNTGELFFGEGSRLTVL.

This clone showed up just once. The chain combines TRBV30 with TRBJ2-7; maybe TRBD2 (6 bases). The germline V gene encodes CDR1 GTSNPN and CDR2 SVGIG (reference sequence). Trimming removed 2 bases at V and 6 bases at J, with 14 bases between. The CDR3 is 13 residues long. In nucleotides, the CDR3 is TGTGCCTGGAGTCTGGTTCTAGCGACCGAGCAGTACTTC. It codes for CAWSLVLATEQYF.

This rearrangement joins TRBV28 to TRBJ2-7, with 11 bases matching TRBD2. Germline-derived CDR1 and CDR2 are MDHEN and SYDVKM. The CDR3 is 15 amino acids. V shed 3 bases and J 6 bases; nucleotides not matched to a gene: 7. The CDR3 reads CASSFPIAGGGEQYF. Here the CDR3 DNA reads TGTGCCAGCAGTTTCCCTATAGCGGGAGGGGGCGAGCAGTACTTC.

A remark on this clone: At the DNA level, this CDR3 is encoded by other sequences in the same sample as well. The gene calls are TRBV29-1 and TRBJ1-2; 11 bases are a match to TRBD1. The trim removed 6 bases at V and 6 bases at J, leaving 0 bases unmatched. Germline CDR1 reads SQVTM; CDR2 reads ANQGSEA. This CDR3 region has 11 residues. The CDR3 sequence is CSVGQGDGYTF. The CDR3 region has the DNA TGCAGCGTGGGACAGGGGGATGGCTACACCTTC.

The J gene is TRBJ1-1, the V gene TRBV2; no definite D call. Trimming shortened V by 6 bases and J by 3 bases, and 20 bases separated the two germline ends. The CDR3 has 16 residues. Germline CDR1 reads SNHLY; CDR2 reads FYNNEI. DNA of the CDR3: TGTGCCAGCAGCCTCCAGACCCTCTCGAGGGACACTGAAGCTTTCTTT. Translated, it gives CASSLQTLSRDTEAFF.

The V call is TRBV28, the J call TRBJ2-3; maybe TRBD1 (5 bases). The CDR3 spans 16 residues. Germline-derived CDR1 and CDR2 are MDHEN and SYDVKM. Trimming shortened V by 6 bases and J by 4 bases, and 20 bases separated the two germline ends. The CDR3 region is CASSYPLQGSADTQYF. CDR3 nucleotide sequence: TGTGCCAGCAGCTACCCCCTCCAGGGATCGGCAGATACGCAGTATTTT.

The V call is TRBV6-6, the J call TRBJ1-2, with D possibly being TRBD1 (6 bases). Between the trimmed V and J ends, which lost 6 bases and 8 bases, there was a span of 16 bases. Looked up from germline, CDR1 is MNHNY and CDR2 is SVGAGI (reference sequence). This CDR3 is built from 13 residues. The CDR3 loop reads CASSEQGTNGYTF. In DNA, the CDR3 is TGTGCCAGCAGCGAACAGGGTACTAACGGCTACACCTTC.